This T cell receptor (beta chain) was sequenced during a study of identical twins. V was clipped by 6 bases and J by 4 bases, with 15 bases between them. The CDR3 runs to 15 residues. Germline values: CDR1 MDHEN, CDR2 SYDVKM. TCRdb recomputed calls from the 5' RACE reads with MiXCR, one row per CDR3 protein. The sample lists some 660,000 distinct CDR3 sequences; more than 6.5% were seen once. This sample was also put to use in a study of yellow fever vaccine responses in identical twins.

This receptor was obtained from a woman in her late teens or twenties in good health. Sequencing used PBMCs. J is TRBJ1-4 and V is TRBV28; possibly TRBD1 for D (5 bases). Written as DNA, the CDR3 is TGTGCCAGCAGGCCCCCCGGGGGGGGTAATGAAAAACTGTTTTTT. It specifies CASRPPGGGNEKLFF.